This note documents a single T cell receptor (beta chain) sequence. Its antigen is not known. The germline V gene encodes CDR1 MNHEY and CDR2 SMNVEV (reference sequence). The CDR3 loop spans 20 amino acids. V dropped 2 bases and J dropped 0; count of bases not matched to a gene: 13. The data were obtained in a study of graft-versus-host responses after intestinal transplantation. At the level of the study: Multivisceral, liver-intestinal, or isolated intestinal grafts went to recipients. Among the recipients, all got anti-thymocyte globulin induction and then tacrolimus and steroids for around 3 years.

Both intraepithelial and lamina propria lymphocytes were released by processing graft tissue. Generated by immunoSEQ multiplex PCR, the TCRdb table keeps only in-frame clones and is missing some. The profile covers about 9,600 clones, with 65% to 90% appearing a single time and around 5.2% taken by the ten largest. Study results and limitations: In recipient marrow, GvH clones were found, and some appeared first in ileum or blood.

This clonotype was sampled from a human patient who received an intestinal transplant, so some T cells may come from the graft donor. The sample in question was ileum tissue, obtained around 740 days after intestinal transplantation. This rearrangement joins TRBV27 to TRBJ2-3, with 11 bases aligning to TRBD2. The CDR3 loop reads CASSLRGRPGLAASTDTQYF. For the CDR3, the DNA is TGTGCCAGCAGTTTAAGGGGGAGGCCGGGACTAGCGGCTAGCACAGATACGCAGTATTTT.